This TCR beta chain was captured in a study of neoadjuvant anti-PD-1 for oral cavity cancer (dated by TCRdb to about 2021). In terms of the full investigation: Three to four biweekly doses of nivolumab at 3 mg/kg were mostly administered to patients before curative-intent surgical resection. A fourth nivolumab dose was given around day 43 to patients without progression, and definitive surgical resection was performed in those patients on days 50-56. A roughly 30% response rate was observed in the parent correlative cohort, in which more than nine patients were included. Patients with complete response, partial response or stable disease by RECIST 1.1 were defined as responders, whereas patients with progression were defined as non-responders.

Results the study describes overall, beyond this receptor: A higher pretreatment blood Treg/Th17 ratio correlated with both higher pretreatment blood TCRbeta clonality and lower post-treatment tumor TCRbeta clonality. After neoadjuvant nivolumab, T cell clonality (Gini index) in PBMCs was significantly higher in non-responders than in responders. Only a few patients per response group were included in the TCR analyses, and larger cohorts for validation were called for by the authors.

Concerning this clone itself: This receptor's antigen is unknown. Nothing much larger sits one base from this clone, and base qualities are not available.

For deep sequencing of PBMC libraries, mostly 450 to 500 ng of input genomic DNA was used, and six replicates were run per sample. Following the manufacturer's instructions, the team built TCRbeta libraries using the immunoSEQ hsTCRbeta kit. The completed libraries were mixed into a single pool at 3 nM, then sequenced with an Illumina NovaSeq 6000 S4 flow cell. Per the original workflow: The immunoSEQ Analyzer handled quality control and preprocessing of the raw data. The analysis was restricted to productive rearrangements, with each unique CDR3 amino acid sequence defining a clonotype. Repertoire clonality was estimated as the Gini-Simpson index, computed with the R package tcR. Student's t test was used to compare Gini indices, while Pearson correlation assessed associations with tumor size change. This immuneACCESS table, as held by TCRdb, lists in-frame sequences with V and J called but not all clones. Of the missing ones, under half trace to an unresolved V gene in checked studies; the others have no known cause. Clonal size and the V and J genes are those of that table, whereas D and trimming came from the DNA. The sample records roughly 15,000 clones, roughly two thirds of which are singletons. Of the sample, roughly 2.3% is held by the ten largest clones.

This specimen's time point label, per the study, means: before neoadjuvant nivolumab. None of the patients had received prior systemic or radiation treatment, and all were newly diagnosed with stage II-IVA oral cavity squamous cell carcinoma. Everyone in the cohort had locally advanced, HPV-negative oral cavity squamous cell carcinoma. Peripheral blood mononuclear cells were analyzed directly and were not maintained or expanded in culture. Samples came from a longitudinal correlative study of a single-arm phase II trial of neoadjuvant nivolumab in oral cavity squamous cell carcinoma. Subject-matched pre- and post-treatment PBMCs and tumors from three responders and three non-responders were subjected to genomic DNA-based TCRbeta sequencing. Peripheral blood mononuclear cells were drawn once before nivolumab treatment and a second time after treatment, when surgery took place. Genomic DNA was isolated from PBMCs using the Maxwell RSC DNA from Cells kit.

CDR1 is given as MRHNA and CDR2 as SNTAGT, both from the germline V gene. Deletion took 3 bases off V and 1 base off J, with a span of 15 bases between the germline ends. Counted from cysteine to phenylalanine, this CDR3 has 17 amino acids. Only the CDR3 DNA stays, 51 bases, in frame from base 1. This receptor was obtained from a person aged 35-79 years with oral cavity squamous cell carcinoma. Recombination linked TRBV6-4 to TRBJ2-2; D gene: possibly TRBD2, on 6 matching bases. This material consisted of PBMCs, taken before nivolumab (anti-PD-1) treatment. The bases are TGTGCCAGCAGTGAACTCGCGGGAAGTATGAACACCGGGGAGCTGTTTTTT. Translated, it reads CASSELAGSMNTGELFF.